This T cell receptor (beta chain) was sequenced during a study of blood T cell repertoires in COVID-19. Assay used: immunoSEQ multiplex PCR; TCRdb lists only in-frame clones, some missing. The table records 310,000 or so clones, around nine tenths of them present only once. The CDR3 is made up of 15 amino acids. CDR1 and CDR2 (germline): LGHNA, YNFKEQ. V shed 0 bases and J shed 3 bases, with 9 bases lying between them. During active infection, Seattle patients enrolled and were then monitored through disease. The receptor was derived from a woman aged 25-40 years with COVID-19, enrolled during active disease. The specimen was peripheral blood. The chain is built from TRBV4-2 and TRBJ1-3, with D unclear. The CDR3 sequence is CASSQDGGSGNTIYF. The CDR3 region has the DNA TGTGCCAGCAGCCAAGATGGAGGGAGTGGAAACACCATATATTTT.